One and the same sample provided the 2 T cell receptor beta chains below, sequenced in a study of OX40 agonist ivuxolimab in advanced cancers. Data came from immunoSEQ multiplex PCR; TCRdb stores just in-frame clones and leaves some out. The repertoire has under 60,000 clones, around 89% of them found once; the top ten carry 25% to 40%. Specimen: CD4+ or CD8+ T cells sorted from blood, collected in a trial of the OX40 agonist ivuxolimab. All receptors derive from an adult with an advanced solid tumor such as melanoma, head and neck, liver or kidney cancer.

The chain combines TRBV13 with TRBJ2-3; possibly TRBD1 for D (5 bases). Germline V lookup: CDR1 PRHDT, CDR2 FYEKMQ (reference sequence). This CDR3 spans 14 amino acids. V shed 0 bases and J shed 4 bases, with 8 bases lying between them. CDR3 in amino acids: CASSLGGLADTQYF. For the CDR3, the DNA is TGTGCCAGCAGCTTAGGGGGGCTAGCAGATACGCAGTATTTT.

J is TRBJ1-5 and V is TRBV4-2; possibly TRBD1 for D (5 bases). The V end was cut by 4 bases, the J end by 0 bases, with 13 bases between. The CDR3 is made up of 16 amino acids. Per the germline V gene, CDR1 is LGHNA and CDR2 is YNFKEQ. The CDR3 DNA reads TGTGCCAGCAGCCCCGGGGCACAGAATAGCAATCAGCCCCAGCATTTT. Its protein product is CASSPGAQNSNQPQHF.